The 32 T cell receptor beta chains in this list originate from one sample, sequenced in a study of metastatic and nonmetastatic thyroid tumors. TCRdb re-called the PCR reads via MiXCR. The top ten clones hold about 6.8% of a sample with around 40,000 clones, about 18% of them seen once. No patient received treatment before thyroid surgery. The sequenced sample was blood. These receptors all stem from a male donor with papillary thyroid cancer or a benign thyroid nodule (not recorded which). Some clones in this sample may be carry-over from other donors' samples.

The gene calls are TRBV6-2 or TRBV6-3 and TRBJ2-2, with TRBD1 matching 8 bases. The CDR3 spans 14 residues. The germline V gene encodes CDR1 MNHEY and CDR2 SVGEGT. V lost 5 bases, J lost 5 bases, and 4 bases stayed unmatched. CDR3 residues: CASSPGTGTGELFF. The DNA for the CDR3 is TGTGCCAGCAGTCCCGGGACAGGAACCGGGGAGCTGTTTTTT.

This clone came up many times. CDR3 bases: TGCAGTGCCACAGGGACTCTCTACGAGCAGTACTTC. It codes for CSATGTLYEQYF. The chain is built from TRBV20-1 and TRBJ2-7, with D perhaps matching TRBD1 or TRBD2 (6 bases each). From germline, CDR1 is DFQATT and CDR2 SNEGSKA (reference sequence). V lost 6 bases to trimming and J lost 3 bases, with 12 bases between them. The CDR3 sequence is 12 residues long.

This clone was seen ten or more times. The chain has TRBV11-2 and TRBJ2-7; 7 bases are shared with TRBD2. Germline values: CDR1 SGHAT, CDR2 FQNNGV. CDR3 length equals 15 residues. V trimming: 5 bases; J trimming: 2 bases; junction bases outside the gene matches: 9. CDR3 DNA sequence: TGTGCCAGCAGCCCCGCCGGGGGGATCACCTACGAGCAGTACTTC. This codes for CASSPAGGITYEQYF.

This clone was detected a few times. The chain employs TRBV12-3 or TRBV12-4 and TRBJ2-7; 8 bases map to TRBD2. V was clipped by 7 bases and J by 6 bases; unmatched bases: 23. The CDR3 totals 18 residues. The CDR3 DNA is TGTGCCAGCACCCGGGGGGACTTAGCGGGACTGGTGTTTTTCGAGCAGTACTTC. It is translated as CASTRGDLAGLVFFEQYF.

In its sample, this clone was seen a few times. V and J are TRBV7-9 and TRBJ1-1; D is possibly TRBD1 (5 bases). Trimming stripped 1 base from V and 10 bases from J, with 19 bases between. CDR3 size: 15 residues. Germline loops: CDR1 SEHNR, CDR2 FQNEAQ (reference sequence). The CDR3 DNA reads as TGTGCCAGCAGCTTAGGGGGGGGGATGGCTCGTCGAGCTTTCTTT. It is translated as CASSLGGGMARRAFF.

This clone was found many times. The chain recombines TRBV7-2 with TRBJ2-3; the D call may be TRBD1 or TRBD2 (6 bases each). The CDR3 runs 16 residues. V lost 0 bases and J 2 bases, leaving 12 bases between the germline ends. The germline gives CDR1 SGHTA, CDR2 FQGNSA. CDR3 DNA: TGTGCCAGCAGCTTAGCGGGGGGCCGTAACACAGATACGCAGTATTTT. Translation gives CASSLAGGRNTDTQYF.

Ten or more counts support this clone. V is TRBV29-1 and J is TRBJ1-1; D remains ambiguous. Germline V gene data show CDR1 as SQVTM and CDR2 as ANQGSEA. The CDR3 covers 12 residues. Trimming shortened V by 4 bases and J by 4 bases, and 10 bases separated the two germline ends. CDR3 in amino acids: CSVGVAGTEAFF. DNA for the CDR3: TGCAGCGTTGGGGTTGCGGGCACTGAAGCTTTCTTT.

This clone was counted at least ten times. J is TRBJ2-7 and V is TRBV3-1; D is perhaps TRBD2 (7 bases). V was cut by 3 bases and J by 6 bases, with 21 bases left in between. The CDR3 length is 16 residues. The germline gives CDR1 LGHDT, CDR2 YNNKEL (reference sequence). CDR3 region: CASSQYPRGGKGEQYF. For the CDR3, the DNA is TGTGCCAGCAGCCAGTACCCAAGGGGGGGGAAGGGCGAGCAGTACTTC.

In its sample, this clone was seen a few times. The chain carries TRBV6-1 and TRBJ1-1, with a possible D match to TRBD1 (6 bases). Trimming removed 2 bases from V and 4 bases from J, with 11 bases in between. CDR3 length: 14 amino acids. The V gene's germline CDR1 is MNHNS and CDR2 SASEGT. This CDR3 reads CASSEFGGATEAFF. CDR3 coding DNA: TGTGCCAGCAGTGAATTTGGGGGCGCCACTGAAGCTTTCTTT.

This clone is labeled medium-sized. In the same sample, other DNA sequences code for this CDR3. The chain carries TRBV11-2 and TRBJ2-7; D ambiguous. V was trimmed by 6 bases and J by 3 bases, leaving 15 bases between them. The CDR3 loop spans 14 amino acids. Germline CDR1 is SGHAT and CDR2 is FQNNGV. The CDR3 region is CASSASETHYEQYF. In nucleotides, the CDR3 is TGTGCCAGCAGTGCCAGCGAGACGCACTACGAGCAGTACTTC.

This clone was counted many times. The rearrangement joins TRBV29-1 to TRBJ1-2; TRBD1 agrees at 7 bases. Germline CDR1 reads SQVTM; CDR2 reads ANQGSEA. J lost 3 bases, V lost 6 bases, and 7 bases had no gene match. There are 13 residues in the CDR3. The CDR3 here is CSVKQGVDYGYTF. For the CDR3, the DNA is TGCAGCGTCAAGCAGGGGGTTGACTATGGCTACACCTTC.

The CDR3 loop is CASHQGCYGYTF. The CDR3 region has the DNA TGCGCCAGCCACCAGGGATGCTATGGCTACACCTTC. The chain has TRBV10-2 and TRBJ1-2; D is possibly TRBD1 (5 bases). This CDR3 is 12 amino acids long. Germline loops: CDR1 WSHSY, CDR2 SAAADI. Trimming left V 8 bases short and J 4 bases short, with 11 bases between.

This clone has more than one count but fewer than ten. This sequence joins TRBV6-1 and TRBJ2-3; D is unresolved. The germline V gene encodes CDR1 MNHNS and CDR2 SASEGT. V was trimmed by 3 bases and J by 3 bases, leaving 7 bases between them. The CDR3 length is 13 residues. CDR3 in amino acids: CASSESGTDTQYF. The CDR3 nucleotides are TGTGCCAGCAGTGAGTCCGGGACAGATACGCAGTATTTT.

This rearrangement joins TRBV11-1 to TRBJ2-1, with D possibly TRBD2 on 5 matching bases. This CDR3 region has 16 residues. With 2 bases removed from V and 4 bases from J, the gap between germline ends came to 15 bases. Germline values: CDR1 SGHAT, CDR2 FQDESV (reference sequence). The CDR3 protein is CASSLSLAVLYNEQFF. The DNA of the CDR3 is TGTGCCAGCAGCTTATCTCTAGCTGTACTTTACAATGAGCAGTTCTTC.

This clone occurred many times. The rearrangement uses TRBV19 and TRBJ2-3, with unresolved D. In germline, CDR1 is LNHDA, CDR2 SQIVND (reference sequence). The V end lost 1 base, the J end lost 2 bases, and 4 bases lay between the germline ends. CDR3 length equals 13 residues. In DNA form, the CDR3 reads TGTGCCAGTAGTATAGCTATCACAGATACGCAGTATTTT. It yields the protein CASSIAITDTQYF.

This clone was picked up many times. The chain links TRBV12-3 or TRBV12-4 to TRBJ2-1; D is possibly TRBD1 (6 bases). Trimming stripped 4 bases from V and 4 bases from J, with 11 bases between. The CDR3 sequence is 14 residues long. This CDR3 is CASSYEGGYNEQFF. In DNA form, the CDR3 reads TGTGCCAGCAGTTACGAAGGGGGATACAATGAGCAGTTCTTC.

At least ten counts were recorded for this clone. The genes are TRBV14 and TRBJ2-2; D not certain. The CDR3 totals 14 residues. Trimming left V 8 bases short and J 3 bases short, with 13 bases between. Germline V gene lookup returns CDR1 SGHDN and CDR2 FVKESK. The CDR3 is CASSARSYTGELFF. The CDR3 bases are TGTGCCAGCTCGGCGCGTAGCTACACCGGGGAGCTGTTTTTT.

This clone appeared many times. The gene calls are TRBV12-3 or TRBV12-4 and TRBJ1-5; D call uncertain. V was pared by 3 bases and J by 3 bases, with 12 bases between. The CDR3 is made up of 15 amino acids. CDR3: CASSFSPASNQPQHF. CDR3 sequence (DNA): TGTGCCAGCAGTTTTTCCCCAGCGTCCAATCAGCCCCAGCATTTT.

This clone showed up many times. The chain has TRBV3-1 and TRBJ2-4; 7 nucleotides match TRBD1. Germline V gene data show CDR1 as LGHDT and CDR2 as YNNKEL (reference sequence). Unmatched junction bases numbered 9, after V lost 4 bases and J lost 6 bases. The CDR3 is 15 amino acids. The CDR3 DNA reads as TGTGCCAGCAGCCGCCCAACAGGGGTGGGAAACATTCAGTACTTC. It encodes CASSRPTGVGNIQYF.

Ten or more counts support this clone. V usage is TRBV28 and J usage is TRBJ2-3; no firm D call. The CDR3 totals 16 residues. With 6 bases removed from V and 2 bases from J, the gap between germline ends came to 18 bases. Germline-derived CDR1 and CDR2 are MDHEN and SYDVKM. CDR3 protein: CASSYKLSLSTDTQYF. The DNA for the CDR3 is TGTGCCAGCAGCTACAAGCTGAGTTTGTCCACAGATACGCAGTATTTT.

This clone was seen a handful of times. The chain recombines TRBV20-1 with TRBJ1-2, with no clear D. V lost 3 bases, J lost 4 bases, and 18 bases lay in between. This CDR3 has 15 amino acids. The germline V gene has CDR1 DFQATT and CDR2 SNEGSKA (reference sequence). In DNA form, the CDR3 reads TGCAGTGCTAGTAAGGTTTCCGGGGAGACCTATGGCTACACCTTC. Translated, it gives CSASKVSGETYGYTF.

The chain joins TRBV20-1 to TRBJ2-7; D uncertain. V gave up 4 bases and J gave up 1 base, with 17 bases separating them. The germline V gene has CDR1 DFQATT and CDR2 SNEGSKA (reference sequence). The CDR3 is 15 residues long. The CDR3 here is CSATTPVALSYEQYF. The CDR3, as DNA: TGCAGTGCTACAACCCCCGTGGCGCTGTCCTACGAGCAGTACTTC.

Ten or more counts support this clone. V gene TRBV5-1 combines with J gene TRBJ1-2; 10 bases fit TRBD1. The CDR3 is made up of 16 amino acids. Germline assignment: CDR1 SGHRS and CDR2 YFSETQ. J lost 4 bases, V lost 4 bases, and 10 bases had no gene match. The CDR3 region is CASSPRQGAVGYGYTF. The CDR3 bases are TGCGCCAGCAGCCCCCGACAGGGGGCTGTAGGCTATGGCTACACCTTC.

There are many counts of this clone. The chain carries TRBV11-1 and TRBJ2-3; D possibly corresponds to TRBD2 (6 bases). This CDR3 spans 16 amino acids. From germline, CDR1 is SGHAT and CDR2 FQDESV (reference sequence). The ends were cut back, 8 bases at V and 2 bases at J, with 20 bases in the middle. In nucleotides, the CDR3 is TGTGCCAGCTGGCCCCCCCGCGGGACCTCCACAGATACGCAGTATTTT. Translation gives CASWPPRGTSTDTQYF.

This chain joins TRBV5-1 and TRBJ2-2; D is ambiguous. This CDR3 is built from 16 residues. Germline V gene data show CDR1 as SGHRS and CDR2 as YFSETQ. Deletions cut 0 bases from V and 0 bases from J, with 9 bases between. CDR3 sequence reads: CASSLVGGANTGELFF. The CDR3, as DNA: TGCGCCAGCAGCTTGGTGGGCGGAGCGAACACCGGGGAGCTGTTTTTT.

As to this clone: Just one base apart from a much larger clone, this may be a read error. V is TRBV12-3 or TRBV12-4 and J is TRBJ2-7; 7 bases are a match to TRBD1. The CDR3 is 14 amino acids. V lost 5 bases and J lost 3; bases outside the gene matches: 7. This CDR3 reads CASSPEGQIYEQYF. Here the CDR3 DNA reads TGTGCCAGCAGTCCCGAGGGACAGATCTACGAGCAGTACTTC.

V usage is TRBV6-1 and J usage is TRBJ2-7, with TRBD2 matching 11 bases. The CDR3 is made up of 18 amino acids. Trimming at V came to 2 bases and at J to 0 bases, leaving 9 bases not matched to a gene. Germline V CDR1 and CDR2: MNHNS, SASEGT. CDR3 coding DNA: TGTGCCAGCAGTGAATCCACGACTAGCGGGATGCTCTCCTACGAGCAGTACTTC. As protein: CASSESTTSGMLSYEQYF.

The chain is built from TRBV5-5 and TRBJ2-1, with D perhaps matching TRBD2 (6 bases). Trimming shortened V by 5 bases and J by 8 bases, and 20 bases separated the two germline ends. Germline lookup yields CDR1 SGHKS and CDR2 YYEKEE (reference sequence). This CDR3 has 15 amino acids. The CDR3 nucleotides read TGTGCCAGCAGTCCCAATCCGGGAGCGTTCCATGAGCAGTTCTTC. Translating gives CASSPNPGAFHEQFF.

This chain uses TRBV20-1 with TRBJ2-1; D gene ambiguous. Looked up from germline, CDR1 is DFQATT and CDR2 is SNEGSKA (reference sequence). Trimming removed 1 base at V and 1 base at J, with 8 bases between. The CDR3 has 14 residues. The CDR3, as DNA: TGCAGTGCTAGAGGGTGGTTATCCTACAATGAGCAGTTCTTC. It translates to CSARGWLSYNEQFF.

This clone was recorded many times. The V gene is TRBV4-1, the J gene TRBJ1-3; D is perhaps TRBD1 (5 bases). V shed 1 base and J shed 0 bases, with 10 bases lying between them. The CDR3 is 16 residues long. Per the germline V gene, CDR1 is MGHRA and CDR2 is YSYEKL. This CDR3 reads CASSQGGVGSGNTIYF. The CDR3 DNA reads as TGCGCCAGCAGCCAAGGGGGGGTCGGCTCTGGAAACACCATATATTTT.

This clone has ten or more counts. The chain joins TRBV13 to TRBJ2-1, with 7 bases fitting TRBD1. Unmatched junction bases numbered 13, after V lost 7 bases and J lost 7 bases. Looked up from germline, CDR1 is PRHDT and CDR2 is FYEKMQ (reference sequence). The CDR3 has 15 amino acids. Here the CDR3 reads CASIISGDRKNEQFF. Written as DNA, the CDR3 is TGTGCCAGCATCATTAGTGGGGACAGAAAGAATGAGCAGTTCTTC.

This clone was seen ten or more times. The V call is TRBV6-4, the J call TRBJ2-3, with TRBD2 identical over 7 bases. This CDR3 contains 14 residues. Germline V gene sequence: CDR1 MRHNA, CDR2 SNTAGT. V shed 5 bases and J 1 base; nucleotides not matched to a gene: 3. The CDR3 DNA is TGTGCCAGCAGTCTGGCGGGGGGCACAGATACGCAGTATTTT. This translates into CASSLAGGTDTQYF.